This T cell receptor beta chain is drawn from a study of PD-1 blockade in mismatch repair-deficient tumors. CDR1 is SGHDN and CDR2 is FVKESK in the germline V gene. This CDR3 has 13 residues. Here immunoSEQ multiplex PCR was the method, and the copy in TCRdb shows in-frame clones only, minus some. Altogether tens of thousands of clones are present, approximately 81% being singletons, with the ten largest covering 2.6%. The chain has TRBV14 and TRBJ2-5; no reliable D call. The DNA end lines up better with TRBJ2-7; the J call may be wrong. The sample in question was peripheral blood, obtained 12 weeks after starting pembrolizumab. This receptor was taken from an adult with mismatch repair-deficient cancer. The DNA of the CDR3 is TGTGCCAGCAGCCAGACGGTTACCTACGAGCAGTACTTC. Its translation is CASSQTVTYEQYF.